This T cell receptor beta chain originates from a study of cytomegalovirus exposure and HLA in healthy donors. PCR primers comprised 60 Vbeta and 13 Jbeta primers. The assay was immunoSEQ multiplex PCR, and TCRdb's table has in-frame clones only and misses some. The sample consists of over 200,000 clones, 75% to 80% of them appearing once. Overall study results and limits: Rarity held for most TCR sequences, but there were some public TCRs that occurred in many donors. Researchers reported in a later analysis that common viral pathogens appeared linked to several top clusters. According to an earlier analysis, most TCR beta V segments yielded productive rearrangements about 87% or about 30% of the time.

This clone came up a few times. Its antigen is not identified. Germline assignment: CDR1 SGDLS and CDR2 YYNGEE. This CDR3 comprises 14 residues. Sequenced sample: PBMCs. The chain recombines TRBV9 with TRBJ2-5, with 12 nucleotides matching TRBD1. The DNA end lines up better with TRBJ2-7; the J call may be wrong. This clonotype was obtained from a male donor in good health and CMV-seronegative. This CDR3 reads CASSPGTGGSEQYF. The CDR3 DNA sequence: TGTGCCAGCAGCCCCGGGACAGGGGGCTCCGAGCAGTACTTC.